A single sample gave rise to the 15 T cell receptor beta chains below, sequenced in a study of patients and donors after allogeneic stem cell transplantation (dated by TCRdb to 2020 to 2021). The receptor library was made with RT-PCR. TCRdb shows the sequencer as NextSeq 550. Through fastp at Q25 and MiXCR, TCRdb rebuilt clones from the public reads, retaining in-frame beta chains. Each CDR3 protein gets just one entry, which takes the most common genes and DNA from the rows behind it. The sample table contains hundreds of thousands of distinct CDR3 sequences; only one count was recorded for around two fifths of them. The ten top clones hold 11% of the sample. The sequenced sample was blood, either unsorted or a sorted T cell fraction (not recorded which). The receptors were gathered from a human donor who was either an allogeneic HSCT recipient or a stem cell or donor lymphocyte infusion donor (not recorded which). It is not recorded whose cells these are; they may come from a transplant donor.

This clonotype came up a few times. The rearrangement uses TRBV6-6 and TRBJ2-7; the D is unclear. Germline V CDR1 and CDR2: MNHNY, SVGAGI (reference sequence). V dropped 6 bases and J dropped 4 bases, with 13 bases sitting between them. The CDR3 contains 13 residues. CDR3 in amino acids: CASSTSPGYEQYF. DNA for the CDR3: TGTGCCAGCAGCACCTCTCCCGGTTACGAGCAGTACTTC.

The genes are TRBV7-9 and TRBJ1-2, with a tentative D call TRBD1 (6 bases). Germline V gene data show CDR1 as SEHNR and CDR2 as FQNEAQ (reference sequence). Trimming took off 2 bases at V and 0 bases at J, with 13 bases between the two ends. This CDR3 is 16 amino acids long. This chain's CDR3 is CASSLIRQDANYGYTF. CDR3 DNA: TGTGCCAGCAGCTTAATCCGACAGGACGCTAACTATGGCTACACCTTC.

The chain recombines TRBV5-1 with TRBJ2-7, with D perhaps TRBD1 (6 bases). The V end lost 6 bases, the J end lost 3 bases, and 16 bases lay between the germline ends. Germline V gene sequence: CDR1 SGHRS, CDR2 YFSETQ. The CDR3 length is 14 residues. The chain's CDR3 is CASTRDNSYYEQYF. CDR3 DNA sequence: TGCGCCAGCACCCGGGACAACAGCTACTACGAGCAGTACTTC.

This clonotype occurred a few times. V and J are TRBV6-6 and TRBJ2-1; 7 bases align to TRBD1. CDR1 MNHNY and CDR2 SVGAGI come from the germline V gene (reference sequence). The CDR3 extends over 14 amino acids. Trimming took 7 bases from V and 7 from J; bases not matched to a gene: 10. CDR3 sequence (DNA): TGTGCCAGCAACCAACCGGGACAGAAAAATGAGCAGTTCTTC. This gives the protein CASNQPGQKNEQFF.

J is TRBJ1-6 and V is TRBV25-1; D is undetermined. CDR1 is MGHDK and CDR2 is SYGVNS in the germline V gene. V was shortened by 7 bases and J by 10 bases, with 11 bases between the two germline ends. The CDR3 has 12 amino acids. The CDR3 region is CASTDGRSPLHF. The CDR3 DNA reads as TGTGCCAGCACTGACGGGAGATCACCCCTCCACTTT.

The genes are TRBV2 and TRBJ1-3; a weak D match, TRBD1 (6 bases). Trimming removed 7 bases at V and 2 bases at J, with 18 bases between. The CDR3 totals 16 residues. In germline, CDR1 is SNHLY, CDR2 FYNNEI. This chain's CDR3 is CASTRARGMPGNTIYF. The CDR3 DNA sequence: TGTGCCAGCACCAGGGCCAGGGGCATGCCTGGAAACACCATATATTTT.

This clonotype was picked up a small number of times. This CDR3 reads CASSLVGARQGTSGNTIYF. In DNA, the CDR3 is TGCGCCAGCAGCTTGGTAGGGGCACGACAGGGAACTTCTGGAAACACCATATATTTT. This chain uses TRBV5-1 with TRBJ1-3; 7 bases match TRBD1. This CDR3 region has 19 residues. Germline CDR1 is SGHRS and CDR2 is YFSETQ. With 0 bases clipped from V and 1 base from J, the junction kept 13 bases outside the gene matches.

The J gene is TRBJ2-1, the V gene TRBV6-1; 9 bases fit TRBD1. Unmatched junction bases numbered 0, after V lost 3 bases and J lost 0 bases. This CDR3 contains 15 residues. CDR1 and CDR2 from the germline V gene are MNHNS and SASEGT. Here the CDR3 reads CASSEDRGSYNEQFF. The DNA for the CDR3 is TGTGCCAGCAGTGAGGACAGGGGCTCCTACAATGAGCAGTTCTTC.

This clonotype turned up a few times. The chain employs TRBV12-3 or TRBV12-4 and TRBJ1-2, with D possibly matching TRBD1 (5 bases). The CDR3 length is 11 residues. V was cut by 7 bases and J by 6 bases, with 9 bases left in between. This CDR3 is CASTYRNGYTF. CDR3 in DNA: TGTGCCAGCACCTACAGGAATGGCTACACCTTC.

The count of this clonotype is one. The V and J genes are TRBV9 and TRBJ2-1, with a weak D call TRBD2 (5 bases). This CDR3 has 15 residues. Germline loops: CDR1 SGDLS, CDR2 YYNGEE. V was pared by 0 bases and J by 5 bases, with 12 bases between. CDR3 in amino acids: CASSVDLLANNEQFF. CDR3 nucleotides: TGTGCCAGCAGCGTAGATCTGCTAGCCAACAATGAGCAGTTCTTC.

This chain links TRBV29-1 with TRBJ1-2; D uncertain. Germline CDR1 and CDR2: SQVTM and ANQGSEA. Trimming took 3 bases from V and 3 from J, leaving 8 bases between them. This CDR3 has 12 amino acids. In nucleotides, the CDR3 is TGCAGCGTTGAGAGTATTGACTATGGCTACACCTTC. Its protein is CSVESIDYGYTF.

The table lists this clonotype with a few counts. The rearrangement uses TRBV10-3 and TRBJ2-1; no clear D gene. Looked up from germline, CDR1 is ENHRY and CDR2 is SYGVKD. The CDR3 runs to 13 residues. Trimming took 4 bases from V and 10 from J, leaving 14 bases between them. The DNA of the CDR3 is TGTGCCATCAGTGTTCCAGAAACTTGGGAGCAGTTCTTC. This sequence encodes CAISVPETWEQFF.

This clonotype was counted between two and nine times. The V and J genes are TRBV9 and TRBJ1-2; D is perhaps TRBD1 (6 bases). Germline V gene sequence: CDR1 SGDLS, CDR2 YYNGEE. Trimming pared 0 bases from V and 4 bases from J, leaving 16 bases between. CDR3 length: 16 residues. The CDR3 loop reads CASSVAPTGNAYGYTF. The DNA for the CDR3 is TGTGCCAGCAGCGTAGCTCCGACAGGAAATGCCTATGGCTACACCTTC.

This clonotype has just a few counts. The chain recombines TRBV28 with TRBJ1-2; TRBD1 matches 8 bases. The CDR3 has 18 residues. Germline CDR1 MDHEN, CDR2 SYDVKM. After removal of 5 bases from V and 4 bases from J, the junction contained 18 bases not matched to a gene. This CDR3 reads CASSQLPWTGKRSYGYTF. CDR3 nucleotides: TGTGCCAGCAGTCAACTTCCCTGGACAGGGAAGAGATCCTATGGCTACACCTTC.

V usage is TRBV7-9 and J usage is TRBJ1-4; no reliable D call. CDR1 is SEHNR, CDR2 FQNEAQ, per germline (reference sequence). Trimming cost V 5 bases and J 8 bases, with 6 bases left between them. The CDR3 has 11 amino acids. CDR3 DNA: TGTGCCAGCAGCGCCGGGGAAAAACTGTTTTTT. Its protein product is CASSAGEKLFF.